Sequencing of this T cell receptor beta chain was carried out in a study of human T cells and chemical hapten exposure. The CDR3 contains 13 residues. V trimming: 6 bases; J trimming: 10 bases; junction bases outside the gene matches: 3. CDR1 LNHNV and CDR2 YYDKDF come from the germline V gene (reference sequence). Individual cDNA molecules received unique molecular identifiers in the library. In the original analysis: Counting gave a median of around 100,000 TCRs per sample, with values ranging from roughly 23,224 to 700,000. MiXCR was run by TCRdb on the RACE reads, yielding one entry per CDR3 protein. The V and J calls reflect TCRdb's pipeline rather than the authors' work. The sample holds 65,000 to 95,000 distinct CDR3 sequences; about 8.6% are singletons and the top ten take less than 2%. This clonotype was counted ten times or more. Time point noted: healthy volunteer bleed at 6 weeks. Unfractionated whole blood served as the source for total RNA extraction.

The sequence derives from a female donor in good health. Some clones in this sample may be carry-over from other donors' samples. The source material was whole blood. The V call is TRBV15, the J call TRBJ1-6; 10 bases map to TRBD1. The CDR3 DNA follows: TGTGCCACCAGTAGACAGGGGGCCTCACCCCTCCACTTT. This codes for CATSRQGASPLHF. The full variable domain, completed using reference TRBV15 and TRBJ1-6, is DAMVIQNPRYQVTQFGKPVTLSCSQTLNHNVMYWYQQKSSQAPKLLFHYYDKDFNNEADTPDNFQSRRPNTSFCFLDIRSPGLGDTAMYLCATSRQGASPLHFGNGTRLTVT.